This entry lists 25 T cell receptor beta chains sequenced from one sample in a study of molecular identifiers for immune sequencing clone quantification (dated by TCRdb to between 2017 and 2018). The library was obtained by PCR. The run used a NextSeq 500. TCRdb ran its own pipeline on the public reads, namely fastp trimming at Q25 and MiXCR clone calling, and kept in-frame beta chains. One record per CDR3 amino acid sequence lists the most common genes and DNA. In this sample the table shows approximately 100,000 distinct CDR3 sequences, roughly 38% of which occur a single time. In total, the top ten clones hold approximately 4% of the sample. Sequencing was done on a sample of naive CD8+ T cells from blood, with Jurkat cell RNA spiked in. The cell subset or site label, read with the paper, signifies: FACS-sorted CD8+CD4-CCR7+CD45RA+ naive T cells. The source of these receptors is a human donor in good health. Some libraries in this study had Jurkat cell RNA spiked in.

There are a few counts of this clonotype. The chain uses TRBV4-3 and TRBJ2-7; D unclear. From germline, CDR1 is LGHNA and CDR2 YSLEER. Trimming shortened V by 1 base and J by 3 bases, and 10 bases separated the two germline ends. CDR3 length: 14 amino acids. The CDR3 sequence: CASSQAIGYYEQYF. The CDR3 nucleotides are TGCGCCAGCAGCCAAGCAATTGGGTACTACGAGCAGTACTTC.

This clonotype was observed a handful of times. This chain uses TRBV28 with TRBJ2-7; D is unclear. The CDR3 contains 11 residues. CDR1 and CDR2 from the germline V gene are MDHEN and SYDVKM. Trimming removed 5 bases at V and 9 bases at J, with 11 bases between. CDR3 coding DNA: TGTGCCAGCAGTCCCTCCTCTCCGCAGTACTTC. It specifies CASSPSSPQYF.

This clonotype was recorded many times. The CDR3 coding sequence is TGTGCCAGCAGGAATGGGGCGGGGGTGGATACGCAGTATTTT. Its protein is CASRNGAGVDTQYF. The chain is built from TRBV28 and TRBJ2-3, with TRBD2 identical over 7 bases. The V gene end was trimmed by 6 bases and the J gene end by 6 bases; junction bases not matched to a gene: 9. This CDR3 is built from 14 residues. CDR1 is MDHEN, CDR2 SYDVKM, per germline.

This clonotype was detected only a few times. The CDR3 bases are TGTGCCAGCAGTCGGACGGGGAGTCAGCCCCAGCATTTT. This codes for CASSRTGSQPQHF. The rearrangement uses TRBV27 and TRBJ1-5; no clear D gene. Germline assignment: CDR1 MNHEY and CDR2 SMNVEV (reference sequence). V lost 5 bases and J 6 bases, leaving 11 bases between the germline ends. This CDR3 is built from 13 residues.

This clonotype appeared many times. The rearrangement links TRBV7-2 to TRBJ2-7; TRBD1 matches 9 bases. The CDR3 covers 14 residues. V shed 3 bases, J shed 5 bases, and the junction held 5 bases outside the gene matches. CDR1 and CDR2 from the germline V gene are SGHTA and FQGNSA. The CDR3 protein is CASSFLDRGHEQYF. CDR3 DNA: TGTGCCAGCAGCTTCCTGGACAGGGGCCACGAGCAGTACTTC.

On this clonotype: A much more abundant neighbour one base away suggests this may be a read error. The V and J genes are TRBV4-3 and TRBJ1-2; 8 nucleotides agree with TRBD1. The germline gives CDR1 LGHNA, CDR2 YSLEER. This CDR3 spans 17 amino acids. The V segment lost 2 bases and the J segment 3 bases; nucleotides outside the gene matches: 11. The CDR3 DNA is TGCGCCAGCAGCCAAAAGGGGCCGACAGGGGAGTACTATGGCTACACCTTC. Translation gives CASSQKGPTGEYYGYTF.

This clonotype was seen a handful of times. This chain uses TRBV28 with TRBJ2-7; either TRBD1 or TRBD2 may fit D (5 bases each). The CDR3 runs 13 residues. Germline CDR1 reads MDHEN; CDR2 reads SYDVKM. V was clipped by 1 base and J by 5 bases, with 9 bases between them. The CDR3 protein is CASSLSGLHEQYF. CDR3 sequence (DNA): TGTGCCAGCAGTTTATCGGGGCTCCACGAGCAGTACTTC.

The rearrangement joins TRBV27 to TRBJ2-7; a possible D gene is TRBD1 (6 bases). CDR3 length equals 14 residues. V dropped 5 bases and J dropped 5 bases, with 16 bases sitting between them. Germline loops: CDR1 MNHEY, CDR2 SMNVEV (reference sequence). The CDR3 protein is CASSTGRWWDEQYF. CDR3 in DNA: TGTGCCAGCAGTACAGGGAGATGGTGGGACGAGCAGTACTTC.

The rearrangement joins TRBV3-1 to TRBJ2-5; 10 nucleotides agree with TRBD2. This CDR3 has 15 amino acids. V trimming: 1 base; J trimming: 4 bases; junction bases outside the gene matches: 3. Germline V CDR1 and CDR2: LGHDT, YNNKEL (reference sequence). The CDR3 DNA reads TGTGCCAGCAGCCAAGGGGGACTAGCGAGAGAGACCCAGTACTTC. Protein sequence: CASSQGGLARETQYF.

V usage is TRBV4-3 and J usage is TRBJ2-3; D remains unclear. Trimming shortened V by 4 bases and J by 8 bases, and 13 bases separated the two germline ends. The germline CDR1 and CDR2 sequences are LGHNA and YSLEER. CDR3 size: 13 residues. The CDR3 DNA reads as TGCGCCAGCAGCCGAGACAACTCAGCTACGCAGTATTTT. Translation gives CASSRDNSATQYF.

The CDR3 loop reads CASSVNTGEQYF. The CDR3 coding sequence is TGTGCCAGCAGCGTAAATACCGGCGAGCAGTACTTC. The V and J genes are TRBV9 and TRBJ2-7; D is ambiguous. Germline V gene lookup returns CDR1 SGDLS and CDR2 YYNGEE. Trimming pared 1 base from V and 6 bases from J, leaving 8 bases between. This CDR3 has 12 amino acids.

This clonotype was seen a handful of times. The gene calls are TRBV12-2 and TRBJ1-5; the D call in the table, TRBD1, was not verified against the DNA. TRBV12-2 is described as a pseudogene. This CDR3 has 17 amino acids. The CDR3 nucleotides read TGTGCAAGTCGCTTAGCTAAGGGGCGACCCTGGCATCAGCCCCAGCATTTT. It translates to CASRLAKGRPWHQPQHF.

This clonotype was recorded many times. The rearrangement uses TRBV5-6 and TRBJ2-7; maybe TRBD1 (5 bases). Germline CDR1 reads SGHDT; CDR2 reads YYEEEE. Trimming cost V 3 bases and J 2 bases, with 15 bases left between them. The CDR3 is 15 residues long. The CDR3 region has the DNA TGTGCCAGCAGCTCCGGGCCAGGGAATACCTACGAGCAGTACTTC. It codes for CASSSGPGNTYEQYF. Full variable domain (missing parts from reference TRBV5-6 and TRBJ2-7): DAGVTQSPTHLIKTRGQQVTLRCSPKSGHDTVSWYQQALGQGPQFIFQYYEEEERQRGNFPDRFSGHQFPNYSSELNVNALLLGDSALYLCASSSGPGNTYEQYFGPGTRLTVT.

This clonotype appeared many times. This CDR3 is CASTDSAGGQPQHF. Here the CDR3 DNA reads TGTGCCAGCACCGATTCGGCCGGTGGACAGCCCCAGCATTTT. The chain uses TRBV6-2 or TRBV6-3 and TRBJ1-5; D uncertain. This CDR3 spans 14 amino acids. Germline V gene sequence: CDR1 MNHEY, CDR2 SVGEGT. The V and J ends lost 7 bases and 7 bases respectively, with 17 bases between them.

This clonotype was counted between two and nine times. In DNA form, the CDR3 reads TGTGCCACATCCACTGGGGCCAACGTCCTGACTTTC. Its protein is CATSTGANVLTF. The chain employs TRBV27 and TRBJ2-6; D unclear. V was shortened by 10 bases and J by 2 bases, with 6 bases between the two germline ends. The CDR3 is 12 residues long. Per germline, CDR1 MNHEY and CDR2 SMNVEV (reference sequence).

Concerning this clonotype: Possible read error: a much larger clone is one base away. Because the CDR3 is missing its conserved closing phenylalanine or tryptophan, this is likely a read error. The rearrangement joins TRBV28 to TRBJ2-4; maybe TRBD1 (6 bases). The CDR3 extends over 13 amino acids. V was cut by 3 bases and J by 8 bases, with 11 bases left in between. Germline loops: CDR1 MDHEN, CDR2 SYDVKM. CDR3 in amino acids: CASSLGHWDIQYL. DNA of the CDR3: TGTGCCAGCAGTTTGGGACACTGGGACATTCAGTACCTC.

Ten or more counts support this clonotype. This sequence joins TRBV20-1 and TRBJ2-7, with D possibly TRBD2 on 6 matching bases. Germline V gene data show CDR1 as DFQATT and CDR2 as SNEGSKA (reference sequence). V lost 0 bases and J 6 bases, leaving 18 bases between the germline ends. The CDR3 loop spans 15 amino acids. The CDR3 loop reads CSARDLAGPGPEQYF. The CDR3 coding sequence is TGCAGTGCTAGAGATCTCGCGGGACCTGGCCCCGAGCAGTACTTC.

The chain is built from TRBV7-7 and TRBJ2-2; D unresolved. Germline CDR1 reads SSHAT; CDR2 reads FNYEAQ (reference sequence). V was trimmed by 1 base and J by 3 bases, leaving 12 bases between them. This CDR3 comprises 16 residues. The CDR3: CASSLGDRYDTGELFF. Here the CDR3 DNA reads TGTGCCAGCAGCTTAGGGGATCGTTATGACACCGGGGAGCTGTTTTTT.

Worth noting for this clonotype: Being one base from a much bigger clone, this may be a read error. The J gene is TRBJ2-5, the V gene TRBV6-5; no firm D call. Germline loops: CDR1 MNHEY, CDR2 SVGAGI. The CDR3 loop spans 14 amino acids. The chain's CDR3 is CASSQKIYQEPQYF. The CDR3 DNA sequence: TGTGCCAGCAGTCAGAAGATATACCAAGAGCCCCAGTACTTC.

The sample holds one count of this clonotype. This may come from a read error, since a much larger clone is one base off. The CDR3 spells CASSGVPDGNAYGQYF. CDR3 DNA: TGTGCCAGCAGTGGAGTCCCGGACGGAAATGCCTACGGGCAGTACTTC. This chain connects TRBV2 to TRBJ2-7; no firm D call. This CDR3 comprises 16 residues. Germline lookup yields CDR1 SNHLY and CDR2 FYNNEI.

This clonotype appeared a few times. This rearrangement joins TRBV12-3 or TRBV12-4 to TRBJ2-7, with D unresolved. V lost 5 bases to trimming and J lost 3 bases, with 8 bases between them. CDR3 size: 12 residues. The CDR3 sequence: CASSKDYYEQYF. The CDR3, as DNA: TGTGCCAGCAGTAAGGATTACTACGAGCAGTACTTC.

CDR3 residues: CATRGAGTGELFF. The CDR3 coding sequence is TGTGCCACCCGAGGGGCAGGGACCGGGGAGCTGTTTTTT. This chain uses TRBV7-3 with TRBJ2-2; D tentatively fits TRBD1 or TRBD2 (5 bases each). V was shortened by 10 bases and J by 5 bases, with 14 bases between the two germline ends. CDR1 and CDR2 from the germline V gene are SGHTA and FQGTGA. The CDR3 has 13 residues.

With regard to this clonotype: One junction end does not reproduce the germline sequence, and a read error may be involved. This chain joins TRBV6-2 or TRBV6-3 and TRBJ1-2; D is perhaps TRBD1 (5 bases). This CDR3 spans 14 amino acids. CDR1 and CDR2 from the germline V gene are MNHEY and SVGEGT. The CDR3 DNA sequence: TGTGCCGGCAGCCGCGACAGATCTAACTATGGCTACACCTTC. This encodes CAGSRDRSNYGYTF.

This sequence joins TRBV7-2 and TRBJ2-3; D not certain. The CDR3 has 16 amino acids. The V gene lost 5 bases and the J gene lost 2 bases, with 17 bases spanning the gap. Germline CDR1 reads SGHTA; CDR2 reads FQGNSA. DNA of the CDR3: TGTGCCAGCAGCCAGCGCCCCAGAGGAGTCACAGATACGCAGTATTTT. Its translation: CASSQRPRGVTDTQYF. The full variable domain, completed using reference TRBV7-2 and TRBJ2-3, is GAGVSQSPSNKVTEKGKDVELRCDPISGHTALYWYRQSLGQGLEFLIYFQGNSAPDKSGLPSDRFSAERTGGSVSTLTIQRTQQEDSAVYLCASSQRPRGVTDTQYFGPGTRLTVL.

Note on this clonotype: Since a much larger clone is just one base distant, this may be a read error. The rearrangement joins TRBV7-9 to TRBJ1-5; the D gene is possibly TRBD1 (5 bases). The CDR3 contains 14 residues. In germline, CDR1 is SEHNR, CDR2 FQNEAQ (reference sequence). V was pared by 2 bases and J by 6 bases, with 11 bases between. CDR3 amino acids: CASSLRGPTQPQHF. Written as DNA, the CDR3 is TGTGCCAGCAGCTTAAGGGGCCCTACTCAGCCCCAGCATTTT.